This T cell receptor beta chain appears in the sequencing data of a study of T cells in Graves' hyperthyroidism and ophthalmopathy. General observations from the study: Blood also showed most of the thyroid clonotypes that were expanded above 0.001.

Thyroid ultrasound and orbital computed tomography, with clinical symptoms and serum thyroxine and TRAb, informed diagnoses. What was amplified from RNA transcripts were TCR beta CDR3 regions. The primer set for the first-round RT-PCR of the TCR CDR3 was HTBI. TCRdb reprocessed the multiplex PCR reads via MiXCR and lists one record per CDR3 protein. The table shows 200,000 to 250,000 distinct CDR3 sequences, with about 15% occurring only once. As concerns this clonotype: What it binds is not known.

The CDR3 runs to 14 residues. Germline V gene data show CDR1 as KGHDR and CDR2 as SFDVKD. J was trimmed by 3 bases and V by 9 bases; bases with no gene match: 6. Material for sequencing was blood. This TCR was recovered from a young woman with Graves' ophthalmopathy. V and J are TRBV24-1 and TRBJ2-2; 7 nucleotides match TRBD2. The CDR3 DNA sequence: TGTGCCACCGGCGGGGGAGGGGACACCGGGGAGCTGTTTTTT. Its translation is CATGGGGDTGELFF.